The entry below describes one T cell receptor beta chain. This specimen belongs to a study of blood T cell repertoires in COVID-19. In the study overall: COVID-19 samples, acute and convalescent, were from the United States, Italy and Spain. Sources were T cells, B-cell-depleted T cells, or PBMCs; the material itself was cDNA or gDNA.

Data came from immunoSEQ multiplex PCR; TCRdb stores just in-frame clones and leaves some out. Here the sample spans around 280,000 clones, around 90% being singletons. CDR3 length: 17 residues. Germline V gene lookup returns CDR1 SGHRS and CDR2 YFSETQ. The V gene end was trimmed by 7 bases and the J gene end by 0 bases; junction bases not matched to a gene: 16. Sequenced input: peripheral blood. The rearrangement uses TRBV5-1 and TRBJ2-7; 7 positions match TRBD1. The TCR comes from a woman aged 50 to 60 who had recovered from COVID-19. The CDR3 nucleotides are TGCGCCAGCCAACCTTCCCAGCGGACAGGTGTCTCCTACGAGCAGTACTTC. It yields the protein CASQPSQRTGVSYEQYF.